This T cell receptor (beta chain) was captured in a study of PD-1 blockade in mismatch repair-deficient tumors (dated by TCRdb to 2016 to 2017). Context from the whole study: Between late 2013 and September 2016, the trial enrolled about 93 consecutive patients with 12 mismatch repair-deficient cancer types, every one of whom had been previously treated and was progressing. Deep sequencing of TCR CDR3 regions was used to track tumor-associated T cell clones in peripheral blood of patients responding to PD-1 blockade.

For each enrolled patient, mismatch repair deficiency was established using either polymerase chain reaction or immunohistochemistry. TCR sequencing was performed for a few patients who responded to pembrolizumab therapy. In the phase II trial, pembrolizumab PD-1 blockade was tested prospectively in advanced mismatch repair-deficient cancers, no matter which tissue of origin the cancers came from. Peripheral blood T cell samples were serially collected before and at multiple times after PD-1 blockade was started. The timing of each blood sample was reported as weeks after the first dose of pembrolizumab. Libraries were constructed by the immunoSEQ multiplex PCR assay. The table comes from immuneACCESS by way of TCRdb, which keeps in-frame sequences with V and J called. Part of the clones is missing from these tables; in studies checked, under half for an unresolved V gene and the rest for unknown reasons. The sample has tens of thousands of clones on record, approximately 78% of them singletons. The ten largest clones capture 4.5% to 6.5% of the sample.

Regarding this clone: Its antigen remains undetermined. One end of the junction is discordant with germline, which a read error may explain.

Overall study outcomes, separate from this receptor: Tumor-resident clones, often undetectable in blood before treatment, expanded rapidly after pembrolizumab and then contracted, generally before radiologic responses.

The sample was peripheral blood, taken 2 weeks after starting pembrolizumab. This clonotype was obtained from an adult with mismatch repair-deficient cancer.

Here the CDR3 is given as CASSWPSGGEQYF. The nucleotide sequence reads as follows: TGTGCCAGCAGCTGGCCCTCGGGTGGCGAGCAGTACTTC. The chain joins TRBV5-3 to TRBJ2-7; there is no confident call for the D gene. TRBV5-3 is marked as an open reading frame, function uncertain. From the cysteine up to the phenylalanine, the CDR3 has a length of 13 residues. The CDR3 DNA has 39 bases and is translated from base 1.